These 27 T cell receptor beta chains originate from one sample sequenced in a study of cytomegalovirus exposure and HLA in healthy donors. The PCR employed 60 Vbeta primers together with 13 Jbeta primers. The data were produced by immunoSEQ multiplex PCR, yet TCRdb's version contains in-frame clones alone and is incomplete. The sample shows around 140,000 clones, roughly 71% of them seen only once. The sequenced material came from PBMCs. All receptors come from a woman aged 40-49 years in good health and CMV-seronegative.

CDR3 nucleotide sequence: TGTGCCAGCACCCGACAGTACGAGCAGTACTTC. Protein: CASTRQYEQYF. V and J are TRBV25-1 and TRBJ2-7; maybe TRBD1 (5 bases). The CDR3 consists of 11 residues. Germline V CDR1 and CDR2: MGHDK, SYGVNS. Trimming left V 7 bases short and J 4 bases short, with 8 bases between.

The chain carries TRBV2 and TRBJ2-7, with 10 bases lining up with TRBD1. This CDR3 spans 15 amino acids. CDR1 and CDR2 from the germline V gene are SNHLY and FYNNEI. V shed 6 bases, J shed 4 bases, and the junction held 9 bases outside the gene matches. This CDR3 reads CASRLPGQGYYEQYF. In DNA form, the CDR3 reads TGTGCCAGCAGATTACCGGGACAGGGGTATTACGAGCAGTACTTC.

V is TRBV13 and J is TRBJ1-1, with 9 bases fitting TRBD1. The CDR3 consists of 16 residues. Germline assignment: CDR1 PRHDT and CDR2 FYEKMQ (reference sequence). V was pared by 5 bases and J by 5 bases, with 12 bases of the junction left unmatched. The CDR3 sequence is CASSALSGTGKTEAFF. The CDR3 DNA reads as TGTGCCAGCAGCGCCCTTTCCGGGACAGGGAAGACTGAAGCTTTCTTT. Drawing the rest from reference TRBV13 and TRBJ1-1, the complete variable domain is AAGVIQSPRHLIKEKRETATLKCYPIPRHDTVYWYQQGPGQDPQFLISFYEKMQSDKGSIPDRFSAQQFSDYHSELNMSSLELGDSALYFCASSALSGTGKTEAFFGQGTRLTVV.

The rearrangement joins TRBV9 to TRBJ1-1, with D hard to call. The germline V gene encodes CDR1 SGDLS and CDR2 YYNGEE. V was shortened by 0 bases and J by 1 base, with 7 bases between the two germline ends. This CDR3 has 14 amino acids. CDR3 region: CASSVASGNTEAFF. The CDR3 region has the DNA TGTGCCAGCAGCGTAGCTTCAGGGAACACTGAAGCTTTCTTT.

Points on this clone: The same CDR3 can be traced to other DNA sequences in this sample. The chain uses TRBV4-1 and TRBJ1-4, with D unresolved. The CDR3 contains 11 residues. V lost 5 bases to trimming and J lost 16 bases, with 14 bases between them. Germline-derived CDR1 and CDR2 are MGHRA and YSYEKL. CDR3 region: CASSGYGQAFF. The DNA for the CDR3 is TGCGCCAGCAGCGGTTACGGTCAGGCGTTTTTT.

The chain links TRBV5-8 to TRBJ1-5, with 9 bases fitting TRBD1. This CDR3 has 15 amino acids. V was clipped by 0 bases and J by 11 bases; unmatched bases: 9. Germline values: CDR1 SGHTS, CDR2 YDEGEE. CDR3 DNA: TGTGCCAGCAGCTTGGGACAGGGGGAAGGTCTGACCCAGCATTTT. Translated: CASSLGQGEGLTQHF. Using reference TRBV5-8 and TRBJ1-5 for the parts outside the CDR3, the full variable domain is EAGVTQSPTHLIKTRGQQATLRCSPISGHTSVYWYQQALGLGLQFLLWYDEGEERNRGNFPPRFSGRQFPNYSSELNVNALELEDSALYLCASSLGQGEGLTQHFGDGTRLSIL.

V gene TRBV6-1 combines with J gene TRBJ2-4; a weak D match, TRBD1 (6 bases). V gave up 3 bases and J gave up 7 bases, with 19 bases separating them. This CDR3 has 16 residues. CDR1 is MNHNS, CDR2 SASEGT, per germline. As DNA, the CDR3 is TGTGCCAGCAGTGAGCGGCGTCAGGGGATTTCTAACATTCAGTACTTC. Translation gives CASSERRQGISNIQYF.

CDR3 DNA sequence: TGTGCCAGCAGCCAAGATAAGGAGGGAGGGTACACTGAAGCTTTCTTT. Its protein is CASSQDKEGGYTEAFF. V gene TRBV4-2 combines with J gene TRBJ1-1; no reliable D call. Germline CDR1 is LGHNA and CDR2 is YNFKEQ. This CDR3 contains 16 residues. The V gene lost 0 bases and the J gene lost 3 bases, with 14 bases spanning the gap.

The chain carries TRBV27 and TRBJ1-4, with D uncertain. The V end was cut by 8 bases, the J end by 8 bases, with 15 bases between. Germline-derived CDR1 and CDR2 are MNHEY and SMNVEV (reference sequence). This CDR3 contains 13 residues. The CDR3 nucleotides read TGTGCCAGCGGTGGGGTGGGAGGCGAAAAACTGTTTTTT. Its protein product is CASGGVGGEKLFF. Supplemented by reference TRBV27 and TRBJ1-4, the full variable domain reads EAQVTQNPRYLITVTGKKLTVTCSQNMNHEYMSWYRQDPGLGLRQIYYSMNVEVTDKGDVPEGYKVSRKEKRNFPLILESPSPNQTSLYFCASGGVGGEKLFFGSGTQLSVL.

The chain is built from TRBV5-6 and TRBJ2-7, with TRBD2 matching over 7 bases. Germline lookup yields CDR1 SGHDT and CDR2 YYEEEE. J gave up 3 bases and V 1 base, and 1 base lay outside the gene matches. This CDR3 is built from 13 residues. The CDR3 loop reads CASSLWEGYEQYF. The CDR3 DNA reads as TGTGCCAGCAGCTTGTGGGAGGGCTACGAGCAGTACTTC.

The chain links TRBV12-5 to TRBJ1-1; 8 nucleotides line up with TRBD1. Germline assignment: CDR1 LGHNT and CDR2 FRNRAP. V was clipped by 2 bases and J by 6 bases; unmatched bases: 11. The CDR3 is made up of 16 amino acids. The CDR3 here is CASGLTRGRVVPEAFF. The CDR3 DNA sequence: TGTGCTAGTGGTTTGACCAGGGGGCGGGTGGTTCCTGAAGCTTTCTTT.

The J gene is TRBJ2-7, the V gene TRBV30; TRBD2 aligns across 9 bases. J was trimmed by 0 bases and V by 3 bases; bases with no gene match: 6. Germline V gives CDR1 GTSNPN, CDR2 SVGIG (reference sequence). The CDR3 is 15 residues long. CDR3 sequence (DNA): TGTGCCTGGAGGCTTAAGACTAGCGGCTCCTACGAGCAGTACTTC. Encoded protein: CAWRLKTSGSYEQYF.

In regard to this clone: At the DNA level, this CDR3 is encoded by other sequences in the same sample as well. V and J are TRBV18 and TRBJ2-7, with 7 bases identical to TRBD1. J gave up 3 bases and V 2 bases, and 1 base lay outside the gene matches. The CDR3 consists of 13 residues. Germline V gene data show CDR1 as KGHSH and CDR2 as LQKENI. The CDR3 spells CASSPRQGYEQYF. CDR3 bases: TGTGCCAGCTCACCAAGACAGGGCTACGAGCAGTACTTC.

The V and J genes are TRBV5-4 and TRBJ2-3, with 13 bases matching TRBD2. The V gene's germline CDR1 is SGHNT and CDR2 YYREEE (reference sequence). Trimming at V came to 4 bases and at J to 1 base, leaving 6 bases not matched to a gene. The CDR3 covers 17 residues. CDR3 amino acids: CASSPRLAGGRTDTQYF. CDR3 coding DNA: TGTGCCAGCAGCCCGCGACTAGCGGGGGGCCGCACAGATACGCAGTATTTT.

This sequence joins TRBV2 and TRBJ1-5, with TRBD1 matching 8 bases. J was trimmed by 5 bases and V by 4 bases; bases with no gene match: 4. The V gene's germline CDR1 is SNHLY and CDR2 FYNNEI. The length of the CDR3 is 14 residues. In DNA, the CDR3 is TGTGCCAGCAGTGGACAGGGGAGTTATCAGCCCCAGCATTTT. As protein: CASSGQGSYQPQHF.

J is TRBJ2-7 and V is TRBV19; 8 bases agree with TRBD2. Germline V gene sequence: CDR1 LNHDA, CDR2 SQIVND (reference sequence). The CDR3 length is 14 residues. Losses at the gene ends were 1 base for V and 2 bases for J; bases not matched to a gene: 1. CDR3 protein: CASSIGRGAYEQYF. CDR3 bases: TGTGCCAGTAGTATAGGGCGGGGGGCCTACGAGCAGTACTTC.

The table lists this clone with a few counts. The chain employs TRBV23-1 and TRBJ1-2; possible D gene TRBD1, 5 bases. TRBV23-1 is sorted into the ORF group, with uncertain function. This CDR3 region has 19 residues. Trimming removed 5 bases from V and 1 base from J, with 26 bases in between. The CDR3 DNA reads as TGCGCCAGCAGTATGGGGAGTATATCGTTGGTGGGACTTAACTATGGCTACACCTTC. Residues: CASSMGSISLVGLNYGYTF.

This rearrangement joins TRBV21-1 to TRBJ2-5; the table's D call TRBD1 went unverified against the DNA. TRBV21-1 is classified as a pseudogene. CDR3 size: 16 residues. The CDR3 DNA sequence: TGTGCCAGCAGCAAAGCAAACAGGGGGTCAGAAGAGACCCAGTACTTC. Translation: CASSKANRGSEETQYF.

The chain uses TRBV25-1 and TRBJ1-4, with no clear D. The germline V and J ends were trimmed by 1 base and 8 bases, with 11 bases remaining between them. From germline, CDR1 is MGHDK and CDR2 SYGVNS. The CDR3 totals 14 residues. The CDR3 here is CASSEFGSTEKLFF. As DNA, the CDR3 is TGTGCCAGCAGTGAATTCGGTTCTACCGAAAAACTGTTTTTT.

The DNA of the CDR3 is TGCGCCAGCAGCCAAGATCGACAGGGAGAAGCCCTTTTGCGTGGCTACACCTTC. It translates to CASSQDRQGEALLRGYTF. The chain carries TRBV4-3 and TRBJ1-2; 7 bases match TRBD1. The J segment lost 7 bases and the V segment lost 0 bases, leaving 17 bases of the junction unmatched. Germline V gives CDR1 LGHNA, CDR2 YSLEER. The CDR3 runs 18 residues.

The chain couples TRBV5-1 to TRBJ2-7; D may be TRBD1 (5 bases). The germline V gene has CDR1 SGHRS and CDR2 YFSETQ. The CDR3 sequence is 13 residues long. V lost 5 bases to trimming and J lost 1 base, with 10 bases between them. The DNA of the CDR3 is TGCGCCAGCAGAAACCAGGGATCCTACGAGCAGTACTTC. It yields the protein CASRNQGSYEQYF.

The chain combines TRBV29-1 with TRBJ1-1; 9 bases match TRBD1. Germline V gene lookup returns CDR1 SQVTM and CDR2 ANQGSEA. CDR3 length equals 13 residues. Trimming cost V 6 bases and J 1 base; bases outside gene matches: 3. The chain's CDR3 is CSVETGGNTEAFF. CDR3 coding DNA: TGCAGCGTCGAGACAGGGGGGAACACTGAAGCTTTCTTT.

The chain links TRBV7-6 to TRBJ2-2; 8 nucleotides line up with TRBD2. CDR3 size: 19 residues. Germline assignment: CDR1 SGHVS and CDR2 FNYEAQ. The V and J ends lost 5 bases and 0 bases, in that order; junction bases with no gene match: 14. In DNA form, the CDR3 reads TGTGCCAGCAGCCCTCGGGCAAGCGGGGGTTTATCGAACACCGGGGAGCTGTTTTTT. Translation gives CASSPRASGGLSNTGELFF.

The gene calls are TRBV19 and TRBJ1-5; no clear D gene. V was pared by 10 bases and J by 6 bases, with 19 bases between. Germline V lookup: CDR1 LNHDA, CDR2 SQIVND (reference sequence). The CDR3 has 14 amino acids. The CDR3 loop is CATAEPLVFQPQHF. The CDR3 DNA is TGTGCCACGGCGGAGCCATTAGTTTTTCAGCCCCAGCATTTT.

The J gene is TRBJ1-1, the V gene TRBV6-5; 8 bases are shared with TRBD1. J gave up 3 bases and V 0 bases, and 6 bases lay outside the gene matches. CDR1 is MNHEY and CDR2 is SVGAGI in the germline V gene. The CDR3 has 16 amino acids. This CDR3 is CASSYSRTGLDTEAFF. The CDR3, as DNA: TGTGCCAGCAGTTACTCGCGGACAGGGCTGGACACTGAAGCTTTCTTT.

This clone was seen more than once but under ten times. The rearrangement links TRBV6-5 to TRBJ1-2, with D maybe TRBD1 (6 bases). V was trimmed by 5 bases and J by 2 bases, leaving 15 bases between them. CDR1 is MNHEY and CDR2 is SVGAGI in the germline V gene. The CDR3 sequence is 15 residues long. CDR3 nucleotide sequence: TGTGCCAGCAGTGCCGACACAGGGTTGAACTATGGCTACACCTTC. It codes for CASSADTGLNYGYTF.

V usage is TRBV5-1 and J usage is TRBJ2-2; 9 bases fit TRBD2. Germline V gives CDR1 SGHRS, CDR2 YFSETQ. V lost 0 bases, J lost 4 bases, and 4 bases stayed unmatched. This CDR3 has 16 residues. The CDR3 here is CASSLVAGGPTGELFF. The CDR3 region has the DNA TGCGCCAGCAGCTTGGTTGCGGGGGGGCCCACCGGGGAGCTGTTTTTT.